Each of the 28 T cell receptor beta chains below was sequenced from the same sample in a study of OX40 agonist ivuxolimab in advanced cancers. Clones were read by immunoSEQ multiplex PCR, and TCRdb kept only the in-frame ones, dropping some. This sample has over 150,000 clones, with approximately 94% found just once. The sample consisted of CD4+ or CD8+ T cells sorted from blood, taken in a trial of the OX40 agonist ivuxolimab. These receptors were collected from an adult with an advanced solid tumor such as melanoma, head and neck, liver or kidney cancer.

The chain employs TRBV7-2 and TRBJ1-2, with D possibly being TRBD1 (6 bases). Between the trimmed V and J ends, which lost 1 base and 8 bases, there was a span of 14 bases. CDR3 length: 14 amino acids. The germline V gene has CDR1 SGHTA and CDR2 FQGNSA. In DNA, the CDR3 is TGTGCCAGCAGCTTAGTCGGGGGGGCGCCCGGCTACACCTTC. Its protein is CASSLVGGAPGYTF.

The J gene is TRBJ1-6, the V gene TRBV5-1; a possible D gene is TRBD1 (6 bases). Germline V lookup: CDR1 SGHRS, CDR2 YFSETQ. This CDR3 has 17 residues. Trimming removed 0 bases at V and 8 bases at J, with 18 bases between. CDR3: CASSLEPTRGSYSPLHF. The CDR3 DNA follows: TGCGCCAGCAGCTTGGAACCTACCAGGGGAAGCTATTCACCCCTCCACTTT.

The chain carries TRBV5-8 and TRBJ2-7; D is unclear. Germline values: CDR1 SGHTS, CDR2 YDEGEE. The length of the CDR3 is 14 residues. V dropped 4 bases and J dropped 2 bases, with 13 bases sitting between them. CDR3 bases: TGTGCCAGCAGCCTATGGGCAACGACCTACGAGCAGTACTTC. This translates into CASSLWATTYEQYF.

V usage is TRBV5-4 and J usage is TRBJ2-7; 8 bases fit TRBD2. The V segment lost 4 bases and the J segment 6 bases; nucleotides outside the gene matches: 9. The CDR3 length is 14 residues. From germline, CDR1 is SGHNT and CDR2 YYREEE (reference sequence). Written as DNA, the CDR3 is TGTGCCAGCAGCCCGGGGACTAGGCTTGGCGAGCAGTACTTC. Amino acids: CASSPGTRLGEQYF. The complete variable domain, with remaining parts taken from reference TRBV5-4 and TRBJ2-7, reads ETGVTQSPTHLIKTRGQQVTLRCSSQSGHNTVSWYQQALGQGPQFIFQYYREEENGRGNFPPRFSGLQFPNYSSELNVNALELDDSALYLCASSPGTRLGEQYFGPGTRLTVT.

J is TRBJ1-2 and V is TRBV27; the D is unclear. CDR1 is MNHEY, CDR2 SMNVEV, per germline (reference sequence). V lost 5 bases to trimming and J lost 8 bases, with 18 bases between them. This CDR3 spans 14 amino acids. The CDR3 here is CASSTPGLAGGYTF. The CDR3 DNA is TGTGCCAGCAGTACACCGGGCCTGGCGGGGGGCTACACCTTC.

This clone was observed a single time. The V gene is TRBV9, the J gene TRBJ2-7; TRBD2 aligns across 12 bases. The length of the CDR3 is 17 residues. J lost 2 bases, V lost 3 bases, and 9 bases had no gene match. Per germline, CDR1 SGDLS and CDR2 YYNGEE. Written as DNA, the CDR3 is TGTGCCAGCAGCGGGCCAGGACTAGCGGGAAGGGCCTACGAGCAGTACTTC. It yields the protein CASSGPGLAGRAYEQYF.

The V and J genes are TRBV7-9 and TRBJ1-2; 8 bases are a match to TRBD1. This CDR3 is 15 amino acids long. The germline V gene encodes CDR1 SEHNR and CDR2 FQNEAQ (reference sequence). The V gene end was trimmed by 7 bases and the J gene end by 8 bases; junction bases not matched to a gene: 15. The CDR3 bases are TGTGCCAGCACCCTACAGGGGGGCGCCGGCCAGGGCTACACCTTC. It codes for CASTLQGGAGQGYTF.

V and J are TRBV27 and TRBJ1-4; TRBD1 might be the D (6 bases). Germline CDR1 and CDR2: MNHEY and SMNVEV (reference sequence). CDR3 length: 15 residues. The V gene lost 4 bases and the J gene lost 0 bases, with 9 bases spanning the gap. DNA for the CDR3: TGTGCCAGCAGTTCTCCAGGGGCAACTAATGAAAAACTGTTTTTT. Its protein is CASSSPGATNEKLFF.

The chain couples TRBV7-2 to TRBJ2-7; maybe TRBD2 (5 bases). Trimming removed 1 base from V and 5 bases from J, with 9 bases in between. The CDR3 is made up of 13 amino acids. Germline CDR1 and CDR2: SGHTA and FQGNSA. CDR3 nucleotide sequence: TGTGCCAGCAGCTTAGATCTGAGGGACGAGCAGTACTTC. Translated: CASSLDLRDEQYF.

V gene TRBV5-6 combines with J gene TRBJ2-7; 11 bases are a match to TRBD1. Germline assignment: CDR1 SGHDT and CDR2 YYEEEE. This CDR3 spans 18 amino acids. V shed 3 bases, J shed 2 bases, and the junction held 13 bases outside the gene matches. CDR3 in amino acids: CASSWGTGGAAVAYEQYF. In nucleotides, the CDR3 is TGTGCCAGCAGCTGGGGGACAGGGGGAGCTGCGGTAGCCTACGAGCAGTACTTC.

V gene TRBV18 combines with J gene TRBJ1-2, with TRBD1 matching over 9 bases. The J segment lost 0 bases and the V segment lost 2 bases, leaving 1 base of the junction unmatched. The CDR3 covers 15 residues. Germline CDR1 KGHSH, CDR2 LQKENI. This CDR3 reads CASSPGTGTNYGYTF. DNA of the CDR3: TGTGCCAGCTCACCAGGGACAGGGACTAACTATGGCTACACCTTC.

The V gene is TRBV11-3, the J gene TRBJ2-1, with 8 bases aligning to TRBD2. There are 15 residues in the CDR3. Losses at the gene ends were 5 bases for V and 2 bases for J; bases not matched to a gene: 5. Germline CDR1 SGHNT, CDR2 YENEEA. CDR3 sequence: CASSPGGGPYNEQFF. The CDR3 DNA sequence: TGTGCCAGCAGCCCGGGGGGGGGCCCCTACAATGAGCAGTTCTTC.

This rearrangement joins TRBV29-1 to TRBJ2-1; TRBD2 is a possible D gene (6 bases). This CDR3 contains 13 residues. Looked up from germline, CDR1 is SQVTM and CDR2 is ANQGSEA. V lost 4 bases to trimming and J lost 3 bases, with 10 bases between them. The DNA of the CDR3 is TGCAGCGTTGCCTTAGCGGTCTACAATGAGCAGTTCTTC. Translation gives CSVALAVYNEQFF.

V and J are TRBV19 and TRBJ1-5; D remains unclear. V lost 7 bases and J 3 bases, leaving 10 bases between the germline ends. Germline-derived CDR1 and CDR2 are LNHDA and SQIVND (reference sequence). The CDR3 covers 13 residues. The CDR3 DNA follows: TGTGCCAGTACCACGGTGGTCAATCAGCCCCAGCATTTT. Translating it yields CASTTVVNQPQHF.

This clone appeared a single time. The chain is built from TRBV7-2 and TRBJ1-1; no clear D. Germline assignment: CDR1 SGHTA and CDR2 FQGNSA. This CDR3 has 11 residues. V was clipped by 5 bases and J by 5 bases, with 6 bases between them. This CDR3 reads CASSRETEAFF. CDR3 nucleotides: TGTGCCAGCAGCCGAGAAACTGAAGCTTTCTTT.

The CDR3: CASSQGLLNTGELFF. The DNA for the CDR3 is TGCGCCAGCAGCCAAGGACTACTCAACACCGGGGAGCTGTTTTTT. V and J are TRBV4-1 and TRBJ2-2; possibly TRBD2 for D (5 bases). Germline V gives CDR1 MGHRA, CDR2 YSYEKL. This CDR3 has 15 amino acids. The V end lost 1 base, the J end lost 2 bases, and 8 bases lay between the germline ends.

The chain joins TRBV5-8 to TRBJ1-4; 9 positions agree with TRBD1. Germline V gene sequence: CDR1 SGHTS, CDR2 YDEGEE. The V segment lost 5 bases and the J segment 7 bases; nucleotides outside the gene matches: 6. CDR3 length: 14 residues. CDR3 nucleotide sequence: TGTGCCAGCAGGAGGGGGACAGGGTCTGAAAAACTGTTTTTT. The encoded protein is CASRRGTGSEKLFF.

The rearrangement joins TRBV19 to TRBJ2-3, with a possible D match to TRBD2 (5 bases). V lost 7 bases and J lost 4, with 12 bases in between. Germline V gives CDR1 LNHDA, CDR2 SQIVND (reference sequence). The length of the CDR3 is 13 residues. Here the CDR3 DNA reads TGTGCCAGTAAGCAGACGGACTCAGATACGCAGTATTTT. Translation: CASKQTDSDTQYF.

This clone was found once. The chain has TRBV18 and TRBJ2-7, with a possible D match to TRBD1 (5 bases). Germline lookup yields CDR1 KGHSH and CDR2 LQKENI. With 4 bases removed from V and 6 bases from J, the gap between germline ends came to 19 bases. This CDR3 spans 15 amino acids. The CDR3 DNA follows: TGTGCCAGCTCACTGGGGCTCTTTATAGCTCCCGAGCAGTACTTC. This translates into CASSLGLFIAPEQYF.

This clone showed up just once. The chain links TRBV9 to TRBJ2-1; 8 nucleotides line up with TRBD1. J was trimmed by 3 bases and V by 1 base; bases with no gene match: 6. The V gene's germline CDR1 is SGDLS and CDR2 YYNGEE. The CDR3 extends over 16 amino acids. The CDR3 loop reads CASSVRAGGYYNEQFF. The CDR3 region has the DNA TGTGCCAGCAGCGTAAGGGCAGGGGGCTACTACAATGAGCAGTTCTTC.

CDR3 protein: CASSLGAGQGGNEQFF. CDR3 nucleotide sequence: TGTGCCAGCAGCTTAGGGGCGGGCCAGGGTGGGAATGAGCAGTTCTTC. The chain employs TRBV11-3 and TRBJ2-1; D possibly uses TRBD1 or TRBD2 (5 bases each). This CDR3 region has 16 residues. Trimming took 1 base from V and 7 from J, leaving 17 bases between them. Germline-derived CDR1 and CDR2 are SGHNT and YENEEA.

This clone has only a few counts. Other nucleotide sequences from this sample produce the same CDR3. The rearrangement joins TRBV10-3 to TRBJ2-7; a possible D gene is TRBD1 (5 bases). V was clipped by 0 bases and J by 1 base, with 16 bases between them. Germline assignment: CDR1 ENHRY and CDR2 SYGVKD. CDR3 length: 17 amino acids. The CDR3 region has the DNA TGTGCCATCAGTGAGTCGAAGGGGCAGGGCCGTTCCTACGAGCAGTACTTC. Residues: CAISESKGQGRSYEQYF.

V and J are TRBV9 and TRBJ2-5, with D possibly called TRBD1 or TRBD2 (6 bases each). Germline V gives CDR1 SGDLS, CDR2 YYNGEE. The CDR3 is 14 amino acids. The germline V and J ends were trimmed by 4 bases and 1 base, with 11 bases remaining between them. CDR3 bases: TGTGCCAGCAGCCTAGGGGGGTTCCAAGAGACCCAGTACTTC. Its protein product is CASSLGGFQETQYF.

The chain carries TRBV5-3 and TRBJ1-1, with a tentative D call TRBD1 (5 bases). TRBV5-3 is filed as an ORF, its function uncertain. CDR3 length equals 18 residues. V was pared by 0 bases and J by 1 base, with 19 bases between. The CDR3 region has the DNA TGTGCCAGAAGCTTGGTGACTAGGGCAGGGATTGGGAACACTGAAGCTTTCTTT. Translating gives CARSLVTRAGIGNTEAFF.

The chain links TRBV28 to TRBJ2-7; D is unresolved. The CDR3 spans 11 residues. CDR1 and CDR2 from the germline V gene are MDHEN and SYDVKM. The germline V and J ends were trimmed by 2 bases and 7 bases, with 6 bases remaining between them. This CDR3 reads CASSLRSEQYF. CDR3 bases: TGTGCCAGCAGTTTAAGGTCGGAGCAGTACTTC.

This chain links TRBV10-3 with TRBJ1-1, with 9 bases lining up with TRBD1. The germline CDR1 and CDR2 sequences are ENHRY and SYGVKD. V shed 5 bases, J shed 11 bases, and the junction held 6 bases outside the gene matches. CDR3 length: 12 residues. CDR3 DNA: TGTGCCATCAGTCTCCGGGACAGGGACGCTTTCTTT. This gives the protein CAISLRDRDAFF.

This chain links TRBV5-1 with TRBJ1-6; no definite D call. Germline assignment: CDR1 SGHRS and CDR2 YFSETQ. This CDR3 comprises 16 residues. V lost 2 bases to trimming and J lost 6 bases, with 15 bases between them. The CDR3 reads CASSFGATLLNSPLHF. The CDR3 DNA reads as TGCGCCAGCAGCTTCGGTGCGACCCTCCTTAATTCACCCCTCCACTTT.

V gene TRBV29-1 combines with J gene TRBJ2-3; TRBD1 matches 8 bases. The CDR3 has 14 residues. Germline V lookup: CDR1 SQVTM, CDR2 ANQGSEA. The junction had 5 bases not matched to a gene; V was cut back by 6 bases and J by 0 bases. CDR3 DNA: TGCAGCGTGGACAGGGCCTCTAGCACAGATACGCAGTATTTT. Translation: CSVDRASSTDTQYF.